This T cell receptor (beta chain) was found in a study of shared clonotypes between healthy human individuals. Points from the study as a whole: Sorted-subset samples were not fully sequenced, rarefaction indicated. Sampling was confined to blood; repertoires within tissues likely differ.

Points on this clone: The antigen remains unidentified. A junction boundary mismatches the germline segment, possibly from a read error.

In the source study's methods: Because ImmunoSEQ provided only junction sequences with no quality scores, the filtering differed. The repertoire was sequenced with immunoSEQ multiplex PCR; TCRdb's copy has only in-frame clones and lacks some. That table is the source of V, J and clone size, and D and trimming were worked out from the DNA. Of approximately 2.5 million clones in the sample, 93% are singletons; the top ten hold around 0.37%. This CDR3 is built from 12 residues. From germline, CDR1 is MDHEN and CDR2 SYDVKM. Every donor, a Caucasian adult, lived in Nashville, Tennessee. The J gene is TRBJ1-2, the V gene TRBV28, with no clear D. Source material: naive CD4+ T cells from PBMCs. The sample's subset: CD45RA+ positively selected. The TCR comes from a man in his late teens or twenties in good health. Some clones in this sample may be carry-over from other donors' samples. CDR3 loop: CASSLNIGILAF. The CDR3, as DNA: TGTGCCAGCAGTTTAAATATAGGTATCCTAGCCTTC.